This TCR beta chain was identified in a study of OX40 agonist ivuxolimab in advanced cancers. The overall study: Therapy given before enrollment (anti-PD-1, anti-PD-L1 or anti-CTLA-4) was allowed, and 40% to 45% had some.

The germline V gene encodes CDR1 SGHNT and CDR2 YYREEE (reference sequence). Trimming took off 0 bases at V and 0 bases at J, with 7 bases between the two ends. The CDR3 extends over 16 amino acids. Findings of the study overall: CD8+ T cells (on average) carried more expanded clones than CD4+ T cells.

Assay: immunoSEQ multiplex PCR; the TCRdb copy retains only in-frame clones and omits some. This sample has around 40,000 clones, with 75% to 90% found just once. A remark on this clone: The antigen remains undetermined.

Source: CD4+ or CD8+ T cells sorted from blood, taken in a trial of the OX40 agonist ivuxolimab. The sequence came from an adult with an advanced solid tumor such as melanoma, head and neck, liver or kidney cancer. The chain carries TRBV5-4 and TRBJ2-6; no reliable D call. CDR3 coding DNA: TGTGCCAGCAGCTTGGGACCAGACTCTGGGGCCAACGTCCTGACTTTC. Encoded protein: CASSLGPDSGANVLTF.